This is a list of T cell receptor beta chains from one sample in a study of cytomegalovirus exposure and HLA in healthy donors. Measured with immunoSEQ multiplex PCR; TCRdb has only the in-frame clones, and not every one. The sample yields hundreds of thousands of clones, about nine tenths seen once. The specimen was PBMCs. All receptors derive from a woman aged 18-29 years in good health and CMV-seropositive. Both conserved end residues are part of each CDR3. Fields, in order: clone size, V gene, J gene, D gene, CDR3 protein, CDR3 DNA. A D gene is named only where the DNA matches it firmly. Only part of the rows carry a size: once, few, many, or a class if the clone is expanded.

>NA|TRBV19|TRBJ1-2|TRBD1
CASSIITGTDGYTF
TGTGCCAGTAGTATCATCACCGGGACAGATGGCTACACCTTC
>NA|TRBV28|TRBJ1-5|NA
CASSSPKGGWGNQPQHF
TGTGCCAGCAGTTCTCCGAAAGGGGGTTGGGGCAATCAGCCCCAGCATTTT
>NA|TRBV6-1|TRBJ1-5|NA
CASSLMGEGDQPQHF
TGTGCCAGCAGCCTCATGGGGGAGGGGGATCAGCCCCAGCATTTT
>NA|TRBV11-2|TRBJ2-3|TRBD2
CASSFLSSGLAGGQDTQYF
TGTGCCAGCAGCTTCCTATCTTCGGGACTAGCGGGAGGGCAAGATACGCAGTATTTT
>NA|TRBV18|TRBJ2-1|TRBD2
CASSYRGVAYNEQFF
TGTGCCAGCTCATACCGGGGGGTTGCCTACAATGAGCAGTTCTTC
>NA|TRBV27|TRBJ1-5|NA
CASSPGRGDQPQHF
TGTGCCAGCAGTCCCGGGAGAGGTGATCAGCCCCAGCATTTT
>once|TRBV27|TRBJ1-5|TRBD1
CASSHHRTGANQPQHF
TGTGCCAGCAGTCACCACCGGACAGGGGCCAATCAGCCCCAGCATTTT
>few|TRBV19|TRBJ2-2|NA
CASSFRRELFF
TGTGCCAGTAGTTTTCGTCGGGAGCTGTTTTTT
>once|TRBV10-2|TRBJ2-2|NA
CASSPDLTGTGELFF
TGCGCCAGCAGTCCAGATCTTACAGGGACCGGGGAGCTGTTTTTT
>NA|TRBV30|TRBJ2-2|TRBD2
CAWIPWTSGRAGELFF
TGTGCCTGGATCCCCTGGACTAGCGGGAGGGCCGGGGAGCTGTTTTTT
>NA|TRBV2|TRBJ2-5|NA
CASKGDQETQYF
TGTGCCAGCAAGGGAGACCAAGAGACCCAGTACTTC
>NA|TRBV6-5|TRBJ2-1|TRBD2
CASSPGTSSFNEQFF
TGTGCCAGCAGTCCCGGGACTAGCTCTTTCAATGAGCAGTTCTTC
>NA|TRBV5-5|TRBJ2-5|TRBD1
CASSLVGTGVQETQYF
TGTGCCAGCAGCTTGGTAGGGACAGGGGTTCAAGAGACCCAGTACTTC
>NA|TRBV27|TRBJ2-1|TRBD2
CASSLWLAGGGEQFF
TGTGCCAGCAGTTTATGGTTAGCGGGAGGGGGTGAGCAGTTCTTC
>NA|TRBV28|TRBJ2-7|NA
CASRSPGAEQYF
TGTGCCAGCAGGTCGCCCGGAGCCGAGCAGTACTTC
>few|TRBV5-1|TRBJ2-4|NA
CASAITGEDIQYF
TGCGCCAGCGCTATAACAGGGGAGGACATTCAGTACTTC
>NA|TRBV6-5|TRBJ2-7|NA
CASRSKRVPYEQYF
TGTGCCAGCAGGAGCAAGCGGGTTCCGTACGAGCAGTACTTC
>few|TRBV5-7|TRBJ1-2|NA
CASSLARAYGYTF
TGTGCCAGCAGCTTGGCCAGGGCGTATGGCTACACCTTC
>NA|TRBV7-8|TRBJ2-3|NA
CASSLGVGGRLADTQYF
TGTGCCAGCAGCTTAGGAGTCGGGGGGCGCTTAGCCGATACGCAGTATTTT
>NA|TRBV18|TRBJ2-5|TRBD2
CASSPAGGGKETQYF
TGTGCCAGCTCGCCAGCGGGAGGGGGAAAAGAGACCCAGTACTTC
>NA|TRBV10-3|TRBJ2-7|TRBD2
CAISPTSGASAGSYEQYF
TGTGCCATCAGCCCGACTAGCGGAGCCAGTGCTGGGTCCTACGAGCAGTACTTC
>few|TRBV7-9|TRBJ2-2|TRBD2
CASSSLGTSGRWNTGELFF
TGTGCCAGCAGCTCCCTCGGGACTAGCGGGAGATGGAACACCGGGGAGCTGTTTTTT
>NA|TRBV28|TRBJ1-2|NA
CASSVLSGDGYTF
TGTGCCAGCAGTGTCCTATCAGGGGATGGCTACACCTTC
>NA|TRBV5-1|TRBJ2-3|TRBD2
CASSPGTSGSADTQYF
TGCGCCAGCAGCCCTGGGACTAGCGGGAGCGCGGATACGCAGTATTTT
>once|TRBV28|TRBJ1-2|NA
CASSLSGLRGYGYTF
TGTGCCAGCAGTTTATCGGGTCTTAGAGGCTATGGCTACACCTTC
>once|TRBV29-1|TRBJ2-1|TRBD2
CTASRLAGYNEQFF
TGCACCGCCTCGAGGCTAGCGGGTTACAATGAGCAGTTCTTC
>NA|TRBV11-3|TRBJ2-2|TRBD2
CASSLHPGLAGNTGELFF
TGTGCCAGCAGCTTACATCCGGGACTAGCGGGGAACACCGGGGAGCTGTTTTTT
>NA|TRBV5-1|TRBJ2-3|NA
CASSFLKGGGPITDTQYF
TGCGCCAGCAGCTTTTTAAAGGGGGGGGGCCCGATCACAGATACGCAGTATTTT
>few|TRBV5-6|TRBJ1-4|NA
CASSYLRGEKLFF
TGTGCCAGCAGCTACCTCCGAGGGGAAAAACTGTTTTTT
>NA|TRBV19|TRBJ1-2|NA
CASSIGLFGGSNYGYTF
TGTGCCAGTAGTATAGGTCTCTTCGGCGGATCTAACTATGGCTACACCTTC
>NA|TRBV5-1|TRBJ2-3|NA
CASSRRDGGTDTQYF
TGCGCCAGCAGTCGCCGTGACGGAGGAACAGATACGCAGTATTTT
>NA|TRBV5-6|TRBJ2-1|TRBD2
CASSQIGTSGLYNEQFF
TGTGCCAGCAGCCAGATTGGGACTAGCGGGTTGTACAATGAGCAGTTCTTC
>NA|TRBV10-3|TRBJ2-3|TRBD2
CAIRPGTSGVGSTDTQYF
TGTGCCATCAGACCCGGGACTAGCGGAGTCGGAAGCACAGATACGCAGTATTTT
>NA|TRBV13|TRBJ2-6|TRBD1
CASSSRTGISGANVLTF
TGTGCCAGCAGCTCGAGGACAGGGATTTCTGGGGCCAACGTCCTGACTTTC
>NA|TRBV2|TRBJ2-1|NA
CASKAGGSYNEQFF
TGTGCCAGCAAAGCAGGGGGGTCCTACAATGAGCAGTTCTTC
>once|TRBV30|TRBJ1-5|NA
CAWSAFADRYSNQPQHF
TGTGCCTGGAGTGCTTTCGCCGACAGATATAGCAATCAGCCCCAGCATTTT
>NA|TRBV10-3|TRBJ1-5|NA
CAISASNQPQHF
TGTGCCATCAGTGCCTCCAATCAGCCCCAGCATTTT
>NA|TRBV30|TRBJ2-2|NA
CAWSVRLEYTGELFF
TGTGCCTGGAGTGTACGGTTGGAGTACACCGGGGAGCTGTTTTTT
>NA|TRBV5-6|TRBJ1-4|TRBD1
CASSLQGARGPLIEKLFF
TGTGCCAGCAGCCTACAGGGGGCGCGGGGTCCCTTGATTGAAAAACTGTTTTTT
>few|TRBV28|TRBJ1-2|TRBD1
CASTKGQDRGYGYTF
TGTGCCAGCACCAAAGGACAGGACCGGGGCTATGGCTACACCTTC
>NA|TRBV28|TRBJ1-5|NA
CASSFPRRGSPQHF
TGTGCCAGCAGTTTTCCTCGTCGGGGTTCGCCCCAGCATTTT
>NA|TRBV27|TRBJ2-1|TRBD2
CASGPASGGYNEQFF
TGTGCCAGCGGCCCCGCTAGCGGGGGCTACAATGAGCAGTTCTTC